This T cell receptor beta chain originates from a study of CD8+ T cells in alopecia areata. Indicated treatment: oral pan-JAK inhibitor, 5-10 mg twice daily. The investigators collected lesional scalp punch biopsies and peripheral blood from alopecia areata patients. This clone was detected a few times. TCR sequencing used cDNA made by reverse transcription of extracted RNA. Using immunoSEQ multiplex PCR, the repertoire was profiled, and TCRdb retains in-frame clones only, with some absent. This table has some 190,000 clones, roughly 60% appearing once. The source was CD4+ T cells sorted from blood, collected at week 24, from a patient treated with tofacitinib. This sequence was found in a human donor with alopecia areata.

The CDR3 region has the DNA TGTGCCAGCAGCGGACTAGCTTTCCTCTCGAACACCGGGGAGCTGTTTTTT. Translation gives CASSGLAFLSNTGELFF. The chain carries TRBV5-5 and TRBJ2-2; 8 bases map to TRBD2. The germline V gene encodes CDR1 SGHKS and CDR2 YYEKEE (reference sequence). The V segment lost 4 bases and the J segment 0 bases; nucleotides outside the gene matches: 8. The CDR3 has 17 residues.